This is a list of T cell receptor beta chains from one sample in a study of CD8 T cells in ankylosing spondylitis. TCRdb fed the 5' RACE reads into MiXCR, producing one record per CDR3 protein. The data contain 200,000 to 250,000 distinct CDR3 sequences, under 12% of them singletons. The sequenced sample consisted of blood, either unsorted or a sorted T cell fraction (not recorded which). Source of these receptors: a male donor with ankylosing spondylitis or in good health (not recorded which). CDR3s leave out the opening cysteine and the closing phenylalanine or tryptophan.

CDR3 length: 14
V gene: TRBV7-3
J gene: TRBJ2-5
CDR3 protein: ASSLMGGSARETQY

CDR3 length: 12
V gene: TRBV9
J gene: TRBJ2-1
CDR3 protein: ASTLGLANNEQF

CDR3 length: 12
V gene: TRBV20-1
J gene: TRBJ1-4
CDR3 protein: SARGTGYNEKLF

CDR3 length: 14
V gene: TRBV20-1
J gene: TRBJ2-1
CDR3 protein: SASLAGGLTYNEQF

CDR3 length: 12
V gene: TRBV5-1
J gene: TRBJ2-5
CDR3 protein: ASSFPGAKETQY

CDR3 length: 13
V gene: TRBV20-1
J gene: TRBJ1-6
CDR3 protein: SAPEPPMGDSPLH

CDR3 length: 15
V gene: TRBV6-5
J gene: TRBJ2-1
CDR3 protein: ASSYSAGGYSYNEQF

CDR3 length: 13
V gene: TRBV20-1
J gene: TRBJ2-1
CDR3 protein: SALDFQGTYNEQF

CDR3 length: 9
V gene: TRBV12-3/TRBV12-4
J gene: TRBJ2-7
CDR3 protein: ASSPAREQY

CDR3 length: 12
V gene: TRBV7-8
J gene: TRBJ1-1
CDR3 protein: ASGNRQADTEAF

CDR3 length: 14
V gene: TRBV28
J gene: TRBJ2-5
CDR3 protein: ASSVSSGGAYETQY

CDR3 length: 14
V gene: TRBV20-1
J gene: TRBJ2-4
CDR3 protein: SAPGLAVGAKNIQY

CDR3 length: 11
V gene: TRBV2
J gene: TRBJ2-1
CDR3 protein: AKTGELGNEQF

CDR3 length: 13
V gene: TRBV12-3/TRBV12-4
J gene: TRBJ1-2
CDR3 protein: ASRPWDRSSYGYT

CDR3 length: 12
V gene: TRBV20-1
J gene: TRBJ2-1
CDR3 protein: SAARRTGYNEQF

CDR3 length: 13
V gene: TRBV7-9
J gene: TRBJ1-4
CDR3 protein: ASSLSGTVNEKLF

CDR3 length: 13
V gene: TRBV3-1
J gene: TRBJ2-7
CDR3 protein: ASSQDPVSGVEQY

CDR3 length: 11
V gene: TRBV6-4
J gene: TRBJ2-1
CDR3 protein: ASSPRAGGEQF

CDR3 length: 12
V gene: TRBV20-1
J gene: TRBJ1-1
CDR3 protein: SALEGQGATEAF

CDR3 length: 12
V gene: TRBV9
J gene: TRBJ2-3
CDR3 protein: ASSVGPEADTQY

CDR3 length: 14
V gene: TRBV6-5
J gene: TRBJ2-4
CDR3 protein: ASSYSGLAGKNIQY

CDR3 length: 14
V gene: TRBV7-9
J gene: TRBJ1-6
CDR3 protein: ASSITGGQGNSPLH

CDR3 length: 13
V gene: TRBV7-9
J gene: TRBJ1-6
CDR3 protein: ASSLVRGYNSPLH

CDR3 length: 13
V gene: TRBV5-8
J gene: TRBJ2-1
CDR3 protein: ASSFRGGLYNEQF

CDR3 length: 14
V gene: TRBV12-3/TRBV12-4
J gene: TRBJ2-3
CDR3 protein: ASSFSQRGGGDTQY

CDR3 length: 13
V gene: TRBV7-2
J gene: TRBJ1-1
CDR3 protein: ASSLVGGENTEAF

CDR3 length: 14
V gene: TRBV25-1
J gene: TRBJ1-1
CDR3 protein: ASSDDRIFLNTEAF

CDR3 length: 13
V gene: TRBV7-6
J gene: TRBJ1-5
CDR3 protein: ASSLEGAGGQPQH

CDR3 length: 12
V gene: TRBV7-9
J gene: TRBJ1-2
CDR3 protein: ASSLTGGDYGYT

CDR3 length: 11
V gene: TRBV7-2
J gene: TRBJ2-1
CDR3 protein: ASSLDRAREQF

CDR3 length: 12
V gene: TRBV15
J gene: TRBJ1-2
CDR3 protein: ATRSGTGGSGYT

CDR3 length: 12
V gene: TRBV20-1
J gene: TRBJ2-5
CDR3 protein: SARPPRAQETQY

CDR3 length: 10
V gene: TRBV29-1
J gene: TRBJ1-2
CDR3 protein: SVEPGGNGYT

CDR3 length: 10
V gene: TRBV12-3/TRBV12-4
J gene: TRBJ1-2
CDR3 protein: ASSRLDYGYT

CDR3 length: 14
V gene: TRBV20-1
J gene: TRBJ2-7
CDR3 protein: SARVDTGGKSYEQY

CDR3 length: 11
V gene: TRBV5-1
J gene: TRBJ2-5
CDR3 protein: ASRLTREETQY

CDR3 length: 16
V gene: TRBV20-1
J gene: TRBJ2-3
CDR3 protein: CARGQGAIIPSTDTQY

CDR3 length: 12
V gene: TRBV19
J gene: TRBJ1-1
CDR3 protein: ASFTGAPNTEAF

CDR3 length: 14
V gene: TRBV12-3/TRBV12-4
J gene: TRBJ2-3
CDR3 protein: ASSPGLAGGRDTQY

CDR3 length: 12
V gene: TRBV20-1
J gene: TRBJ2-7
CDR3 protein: SARDRVLGSEQY

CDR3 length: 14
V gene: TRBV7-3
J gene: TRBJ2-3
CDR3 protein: ASSPPGTGVTDTQY

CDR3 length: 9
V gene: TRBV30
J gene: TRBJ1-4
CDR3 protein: AWAGYEKLF

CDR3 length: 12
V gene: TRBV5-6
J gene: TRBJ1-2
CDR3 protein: ASSLERGRGGYT

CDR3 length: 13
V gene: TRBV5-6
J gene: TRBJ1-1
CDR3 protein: ASSATGGLNTEAF

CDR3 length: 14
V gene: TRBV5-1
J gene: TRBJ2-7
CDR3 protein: ASSTGPTGYSYEQY

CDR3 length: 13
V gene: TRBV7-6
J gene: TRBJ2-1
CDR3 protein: ASSHGQGRDNEQF

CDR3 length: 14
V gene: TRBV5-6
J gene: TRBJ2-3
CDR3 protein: ASSLRGVTSTDTQY

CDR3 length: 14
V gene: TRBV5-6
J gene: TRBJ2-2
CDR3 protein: ASSSERQGNTGELF

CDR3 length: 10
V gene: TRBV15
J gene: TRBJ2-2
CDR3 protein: ATSRLDGELF

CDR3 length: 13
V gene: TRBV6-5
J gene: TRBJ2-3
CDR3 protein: ASSYGPRRTDTQY

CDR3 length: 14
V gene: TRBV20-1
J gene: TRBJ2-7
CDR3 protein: SARDGGVAGGYEQY

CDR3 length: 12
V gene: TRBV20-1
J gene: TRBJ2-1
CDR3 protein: SAERADGYNEQF

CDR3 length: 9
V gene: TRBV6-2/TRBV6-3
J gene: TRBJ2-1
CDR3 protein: ASSNRGEQF

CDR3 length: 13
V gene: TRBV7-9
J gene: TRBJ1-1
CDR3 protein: ASSPRDRGNTEAF

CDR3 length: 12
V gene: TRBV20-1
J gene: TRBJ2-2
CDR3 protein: SASGGTNTGELF

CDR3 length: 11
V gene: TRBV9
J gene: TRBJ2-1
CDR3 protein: ASSIGSGDEQF

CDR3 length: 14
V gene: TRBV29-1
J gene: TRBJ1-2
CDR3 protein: SVRPIGTENNYGYT

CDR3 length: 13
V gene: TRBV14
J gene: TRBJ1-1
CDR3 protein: ASSQPGTVGTEAF

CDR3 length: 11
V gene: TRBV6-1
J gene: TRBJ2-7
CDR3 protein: ASSVNRGYEQY

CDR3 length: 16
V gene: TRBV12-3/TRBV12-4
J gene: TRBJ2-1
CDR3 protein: ASSLRLSGGTGYNEQF